The 24 T cell receptor beta chains given below trace back to one sample, sequenced in a study of identical twins (TCRdb year 2016). Receptors were amplified or captured by 5' RACE. The sequencing machine was an Illumina HiSeq 2000. TCRdb passed the public sequencing reads through fastp at Q25 and MiXCR, retaining productive beta sequences. CDR3 protein sequences are deduplicated, and each keeps its most common genes and DNA. The sample includes hundreds of thousands of distinct CDR3 sequences, with approximately 22% observed a single time. The ten biggest clones cover 4.3% of the sample. This same sample was also part of a study on T cells expressing NK-cell markers.

Sequences were obtained from PBMCs. Receptors originate from a woman aged 18-29 years in good health.

This clonotype was counted at least ten times. The chain recombines TRBV7-2 with TRBJ2-4, with 8 bases fitting TRBD1. CDR1 and CDR2 from the germline V gene are SGHTA and FQGNSA. Trimming took 1 base from V and 7 from J; bases not matched to a gene: 3. The CDR3 contains 14 residues. The CDR3 sequence is CASSLGQGWNIQYF. CDR3 coding DNA: TGTGCCAGCAGCTTAGGACAGGGGTGGAACATTCAGTACTTC.

The CDR3 DNA reads TGTGCCAGCAGCTTTAAGGACAGGCCCCCGTCAAGGGACACTGAAGCTTTCTTT. Encoded protein: CASSFKDRPPSRDTEAFF. The chain joins TRBV5-6 to TRBJ1-1, with 7 bases identical to TRBD1. V shed 2 bases, J shed 3 bases, and the junction held 16 bases outside the gene matches. From germline, CDR1 is SGHDT and CDR2 YYEEEE. The length of the CDR3 is 18 residues.

This clonotype was counted at least ten times. The rearrangement joins TRBV20-1 to TRBJ2-1; tentative D call: TRBD2 (6 bases). Germline V lookup: CDR1 DFQATT, CDR2 SNEGSKA (reference sequence). The CDR3 totals 13 residues. V shed 3 bases and J shed 8 bases, with 14 bases lying between them. CDR3 protein: CSARETSSHEQFF. CDR3 sequence (DNA): TGCAGTGCTAGGGAAACTAGCTCCCATGAGCAGTTCTTC.

V is TRBV6-1 and J is TRBJ2-5, with D possibly called TRBD1 or TRBD2 (5 bases each). The CDR3 contains 13 residues. V lost 6 bases and J 5 bases, leaving 13 bases between the germline ends. CDR1 MNHNS and CDR2 SASEGT come from the germline V gene. CDR3 region: CASSGASRETQYF. The CDR3 DNA reads as TGTGCCAGCAGCGGGGCCTCTCGGGAGACCCAGTACTTC.

The chain couples TRBV6-5 to TRBJ1-1; D not resolved. The CDR3 totals 15 residues. Trimming left V 1 base short and J 0 bases short, with 9 bases between. The germline V gene has CDR1 MNHEY and CDR2 SVGAGI. CDR3: CASSYFGLMNTEAFF. CDR3 DNA sequence: TGTGCCAGCAGTTACTTTGGGCTGATGAACACTGAAGCTTTCTTT.

The J gene is TRBJ2-7, the V gene TRBV10-3; the D gene could be TRBD1 or TRBD2 (5 bases each). The CDR3 covers 16 residues. The V gene's germline CDR1 is ENHRY and CDR2 SYGVKD. V lost 6 bases, J lost 3 bases, and 21 bases lay in between. The CDR3 sequence is CAIRDPGRRGNYEQYF. In nucleotides, the CDR3 is TGTGCCATCAGGGACCCAGGGAGACGGGGAAACTACGAGCAGTACTTC.

The chain couples TRBV5-4 to TRBJ2-3, with 14 bases fitting TRBD2. CDR1 SGHNT and CDR2 YYREEE come from the germline V gene (reference sequence). The V segment lost 3 bases and the J segment 1 base; nucleotides outside the gene matches: 10. This CDR3 has 19 residues. The CDR3 here is CASSYSGTSGSMGTDTQYF. DNA of the CDR3: TGTGCCAGCAGCTATTCCGGGACTAGCGGGAGTATGGGCACAGATACGCAGTATTTT.

The sample holds many counts of this clonotype. This chain links TRBV5-1 with TRBJ2-7; a weak D match, TRBD1 (8 bases). Germline V lookup: CDR1 SGHRS, CDR2 YFSETQ. The CDR3 extends over 15 amino acids. V dropped 7 bases and J dropped 3 bases, with 20 bases sitting between them. CDR3 sequence: CASGLGGTGNYEQYF. The CDR3 DNA follows: TGCGCCAGCGGTCTGGGGGGGACAGGAAACTACGAGCAGTACTTC.

This clonotype was recorded many times. The V and J genes are TRBV5-1 and TRBJ2-5; D could derive from TRBD1 or TRBD2 (5 bases each). The CDR3 spans 15 residues. Trimming removed 1 base from V and 8 bases from J, with 18 bases in between. Germline CDR1 reads SGHRS; CDR2 reads YFSETQ. The CDR3 sequence: CASSLTMGEEKTQYF. The DNA of the CDR3 is TGCGCCAGCAGCTTGACCATGGGGGAAGAAAAAACCCAGTACTTC.

This clonotype was picked up a small number of times. The genes are TRBV7-2 and TRBJ2-7; 14 nucleotides match TRBD2. V dropped 1 base and J dropped 6; count of bases not matched to a gene: 2. Germline CDR1 reads SGHTA; CDR2 reads FQGNSA. This CDR3 is built from 15 residues. The CDR3 DNA reads TGTGCCAGCAGCTTAGGCGGACTAGCGGGAGGCGAGCAGTACTTC. It encodes CASSLGGLAGGEQYF.

This chain connects TRBV5-5 to TRBJ2-7, with 9 bases matching TRBD1. Germline-derived CDR1 and CDR2 are SGHKS and YYEKEE (reference sequence). There are 14 residues in the CDR3. Germline trimming cut 4 bases from V and 5 bases from J; bases unmatched to any gene: 7. The CDR3 DNA follows: TGTGCCAGCAGCCTCGGACAGGGGCCCCACGAGCAGTACTTC. Its protein is CASSLGQGPHEQYF. Looking up the rest from reference TRBV5-5 and TRBJ2-7 gives the full variable domain: DAGVTQSPTHLIKTRGQQVTLRCSPISGHKSVSWYQQVLGQGPQFIFQYYEKEERGRGNFPDRFSARQFPNYSSELNVNALLLGDSALYLCASSLGQGPHEQYFGPGTRLTVT.

The sample holds a few counts of this clonotype. V is TRBV29-1 and J is TRBJ2-2; TRBD2 matches 13 bases. Germline trimming cut 7 bases from V and 0 bases from J; bases unmatched to any gene: 5. Germline V gene data show CDR1 as SQVTM and CDR2 as ANQGSEA. This CDR3 spans 16 amino acids. CDR3 sequence (DNA): TGCAGCGCCTTGACTAGCGGGAGGCCGAACACCGGGGAGCTGTTTTTT. It translates to CSALTSGRPNTGELFF.

The J gene is TRBJ2-1, the V gene TRBV5-4, with a possible D match to TRBD1 (5 bases). V was cut by 4 bases and J by 5 bases, with 13 bases left in between. The CDR3 runs to 14 residues. Germline CDR1 and CDR2: SGHNT and YYREEE (reference sequence). As DNA, the CDR3 is TGTGCCAGCAGCGTCCCTAGGGGTGACAATGAGCAGTTCTTC. It codes for CASSVPRGDNEQFF. The complete variable domain, with remaining parts taken from reference TRBV5-4 and TRBJ2-1, reads ETGVTQSPTHLIKTRGQQVTLRCSSQSGHNTVSWYQQALGQGPQFIFQYYREEENGRGNFPPRFSGLQFPNYSSELNVNALELDDSALYLCASSVPRGDNEQFFGPGTRLTVL.

The chain uses TRBV12-3 or TRBV12-4 and TRBJ2-7; D is uncertain. Trimming cost V 5 bases and J 0 bases, with 14 bases left between them. The CDR3 contains 15 residues. The CDR3, as DNA: TGTGCCAGCAGTCGTTTCGGCGGCGTCTCCTACGAGCAGTACTTC. This codes for CASSRFGGVSYEQYF.

V and J are TRBV14 and TRBJ2-7; D remains ambiguous. Germline V CDR1 and CDR2: SGHDN, FVKESK. This CDR3 is built from 12 residues. V lost 1 base, J lost 4 bases, and 5 bases lay in between. The chain's CDR3 is CASSQGFYEQYF. In nucleotides, the CDR3 is TGTGCCAGCAGCCAAGGATTTTACGAGCAGTACTTC. Variable domain in full (rest from reference TRBV14 and TRBJ2-7): EAGVTQFPSHSVIEKGQTVTLRCDPISGHDNLYWYRRVMGKEIKFLLHFVKESKQDESGMPNNRFLAERTGGTYSTLKVQPAELEDSGVYFCASSQGFYEQYFGPGTRLTVT.

J is TRBJ1-4 and V is TRBV5-4, with D hard to call. Germline loops: CDR1 SGHNT, CDR2 YYREEE (reference sequence). Trimming took 4 bases from V and 0 from J, leaving 10 bases between them. The CDR3 length is 15 residues. This CDR3 reads CASSLTVATNEKLFF. CDR3 DNA: TGTGCCAGCAGCCTGACTGTGGCAACTAATGAAAAACTGTTTTTT.

There are a few counts of this clonotype. V gene TRBV6-2 or TRBV6-3 combines with J gene TRBJ2-1, with D tentatively TRBD2 (5 bases). CDR1 is MNHEY, CDR2 SVGEGT, per germline. The CDR3 totals 16 residues. Trimming removed 0 bases at V and 8 bases at J, with 17 bases between. CDR3 residues: CASSYSPQVHGDEQFF. The CDR3 bases are TGTGCCAGCAGTTACTCACCCCAAGTACACGGGGATGAGCAGTTCTTC.

The table lists this clonotype with many counts. The chain links TRBV7-6 to TRBJ2-7; possible D gene TRBD2, 6 bases. The germline V gene has CDR1 SGHVS and CDR2 FNYEAQ. This CDR3 contains 13 residues. V was shortened by 5 bases and J by 2 bases, with 10 bases between the two germline ends. The chain's CDR3 is CASSPTGAYEQYF. CDR3 sequence (DNA): TGTGCCAGCAGCCCCACGGGGGCCTACGAGCAGTACTTC.

For this clonotype: The junction departs from the called germline gene at one end, perhaps through a read error. The chain combines TRBV2 with TRBJ2-4, with 7 bases fitting TRBD2. CDR3 length equals 14 residues. Germline-derived CDR1 and CDR2 are SNHLY and FYNNEI. Here the CDR3 DNA reads TGTGCCAGCAGTGATTCACCGAAAGACCCGGCGGGAGACTTC. Protein product: CASSDSPKDPAGDF.

This clonotype appeared a few times. The chain couples TRBV20-1 to TRBJ1-4; 9 positions agree with TRBD1. The CDR3 extends over 14 amino acids. Germline trimming cut 5 bases from V and 5 bases from J; bases unmatched to any gene: 6. Germline lookup yields CDR1 DFQATT and CDR2 SNEGSKA (reference sequence). Here the CDR3 reads CSALEGTGNEKLFF. CDR3 DNA: TGCAGTGCTCTGGAGGGGACAGGGAATGAAAAACTGTTTTTT.

This clonotype was detected a few times. The chain has TRBV24-1 and TRBJ2-1; TRBD2 is a possible D gene (5 bases). Germline CDR1 KGHDR, CDR2 SFDVKD. The CDR3 is 15 residues long. Trimming left V 2 bases short and J 4 bases short, with 11 bases between. CDR3 sequence reads: CATSDSAAEYNEQFF. The CDR3 coding sequence is TGTGCCACCAGTGATTCAGCAGCGGAATACAATGAGCAGTTCTTC.

For the CDR3, the DNA is TGTGCCACCAGGGCTTGGGGGGGGACCGAGCAGTACTTC. Protein sequence: CATRAWGGTEQYF. The chain couples TRBV15 to TRBJ2-7; 7 bases are a match to TRBD2. CDR3 length: 13 amino acids. CDR1 is LNHNV and CDR2 is YYDKDF in the germline V gene (reference sequence). With V trimmed by 6 bases and J by 6 bases, 8 bases remained unmatched.

The chain joins TRBV29-1 to TRBJ2-1; D is undetermined. This CDR3 has 9 amino acids. CDR1 and CDR2 (germline): SQVTM, ANQGSEA. V shed 6 bases and J shed 8 bases, with 5 bases lying between them. The CDR3: CSVSHEQFF. DNA of the CDR3: TGCAGCGTCTCCCATGAGCAGTTCTTC.

This clonotype has more than one count but fewer than ten. The chain has TRBV5-1 and TRBJ2-1; 8 bases fit TRBD1. J lost 3 bases, V lost 0 bases, and 5 bases had no gene match. This CDR3 contains 16 residues. Germline-derived CDR1 and CDR2 are SGHRS and YFSETQ. Written as DNA, the CDR3 is TGCGCCAGCAGCTTGGGGGGGACAGGAAACTACAATGAGCAGTTCTTC. It yields the protein CASSLGGTGNYNEQFF. Full variable domain (missing parts from reference TRBV5-1 and TRBJ2-1): KAGVTQTPRYLIKTRGQQVTLSCSPISGHRSVSWYQQTPGQGLQFLFEYFSETQRNKGNFPGRFSGRQFSNSRSEMNVSTLELGDSALYLCASSLGGTGNYNEQFFGPGTRLTVL.